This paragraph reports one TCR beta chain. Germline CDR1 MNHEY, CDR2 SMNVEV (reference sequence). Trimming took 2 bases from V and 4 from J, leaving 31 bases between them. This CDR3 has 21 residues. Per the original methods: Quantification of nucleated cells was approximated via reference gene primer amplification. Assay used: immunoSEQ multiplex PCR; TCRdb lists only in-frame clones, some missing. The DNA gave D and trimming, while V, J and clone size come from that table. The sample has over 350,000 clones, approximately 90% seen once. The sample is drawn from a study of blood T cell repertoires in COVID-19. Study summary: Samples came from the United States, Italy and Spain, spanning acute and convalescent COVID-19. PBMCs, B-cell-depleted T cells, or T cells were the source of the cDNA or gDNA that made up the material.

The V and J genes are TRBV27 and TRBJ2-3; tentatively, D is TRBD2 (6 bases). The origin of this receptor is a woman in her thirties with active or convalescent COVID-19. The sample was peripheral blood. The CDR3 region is CASSLAIRSGTRAGTADTQYF. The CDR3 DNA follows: TGTGCCAGCAGTTTAGCGATCAGGTCCGGGACGCGGGCGGGGACTGCAGATACGCAGTATTTT.